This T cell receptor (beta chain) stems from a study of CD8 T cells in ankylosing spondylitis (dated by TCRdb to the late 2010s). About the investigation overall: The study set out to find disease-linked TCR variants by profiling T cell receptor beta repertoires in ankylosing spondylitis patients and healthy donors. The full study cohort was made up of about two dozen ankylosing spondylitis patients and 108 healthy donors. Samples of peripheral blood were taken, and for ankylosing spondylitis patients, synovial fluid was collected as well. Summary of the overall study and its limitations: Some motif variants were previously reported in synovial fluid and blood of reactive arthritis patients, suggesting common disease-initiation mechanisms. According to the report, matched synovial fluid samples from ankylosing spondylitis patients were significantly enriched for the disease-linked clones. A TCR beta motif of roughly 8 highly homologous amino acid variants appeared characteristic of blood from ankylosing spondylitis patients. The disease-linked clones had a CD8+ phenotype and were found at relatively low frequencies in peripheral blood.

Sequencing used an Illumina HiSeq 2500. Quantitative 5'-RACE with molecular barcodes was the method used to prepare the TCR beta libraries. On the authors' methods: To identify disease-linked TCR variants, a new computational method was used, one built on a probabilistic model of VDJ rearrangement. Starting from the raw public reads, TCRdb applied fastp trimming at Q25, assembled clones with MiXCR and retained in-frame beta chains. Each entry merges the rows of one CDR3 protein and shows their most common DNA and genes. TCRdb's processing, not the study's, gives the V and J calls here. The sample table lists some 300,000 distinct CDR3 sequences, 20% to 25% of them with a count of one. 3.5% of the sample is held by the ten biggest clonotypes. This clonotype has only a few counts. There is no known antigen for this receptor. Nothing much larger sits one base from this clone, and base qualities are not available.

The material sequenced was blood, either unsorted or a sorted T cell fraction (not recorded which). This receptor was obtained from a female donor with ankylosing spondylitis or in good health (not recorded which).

The CDR3 here reads CASRDRLAGRSSYEQYF. The nucleotide sequence is given as TGTGCCAGCCGAGATCGACTAGCGGGAAGAAGCTCCTACGAGCAGTACTTC. The receptor chain draws on TRBV25-1 and TRBJ2-7; TRBD2 fits 11 bases in the junction. V loses 8 bases at its end and J loses 0 bases; junction bases beyond the gene matches: 12. Reading from cysteine to phenylalanine, the CDR3 counts 17 amino acids. CDR3 DNA only is kept here, 51 bases in frame from base 1. CDR1 and CDR2, looked up from the germline V gene, are MGHDK and SYGVNS.